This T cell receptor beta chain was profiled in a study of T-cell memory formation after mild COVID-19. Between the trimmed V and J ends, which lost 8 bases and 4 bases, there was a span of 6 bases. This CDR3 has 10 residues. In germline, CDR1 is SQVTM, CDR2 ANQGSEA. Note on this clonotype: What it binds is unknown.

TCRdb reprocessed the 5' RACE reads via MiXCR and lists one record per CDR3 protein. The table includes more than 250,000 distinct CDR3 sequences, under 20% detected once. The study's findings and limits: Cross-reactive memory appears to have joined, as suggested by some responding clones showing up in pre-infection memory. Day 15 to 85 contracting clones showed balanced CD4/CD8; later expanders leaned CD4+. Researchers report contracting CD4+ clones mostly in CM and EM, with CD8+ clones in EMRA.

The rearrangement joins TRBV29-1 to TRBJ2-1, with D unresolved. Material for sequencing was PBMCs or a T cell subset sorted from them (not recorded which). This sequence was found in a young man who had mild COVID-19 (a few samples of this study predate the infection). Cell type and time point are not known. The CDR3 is CSISYNEQFF. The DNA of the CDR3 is TGCAGCATTTCGTACAATGAGCAGTTCTTC.